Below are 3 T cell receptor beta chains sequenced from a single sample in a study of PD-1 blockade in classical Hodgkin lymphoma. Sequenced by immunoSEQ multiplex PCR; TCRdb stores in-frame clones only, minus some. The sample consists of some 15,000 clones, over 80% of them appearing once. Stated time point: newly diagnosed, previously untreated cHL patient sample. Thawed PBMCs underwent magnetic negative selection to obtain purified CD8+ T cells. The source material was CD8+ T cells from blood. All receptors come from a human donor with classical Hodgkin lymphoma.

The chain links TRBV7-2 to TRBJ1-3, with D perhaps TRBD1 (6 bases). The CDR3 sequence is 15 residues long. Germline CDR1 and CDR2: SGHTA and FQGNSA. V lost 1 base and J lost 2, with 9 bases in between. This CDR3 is CASSLEGGTGNTIYF. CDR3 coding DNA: TGTGCCAGCAGCTTAGAGGGGGGAACTGGAAACACCATATATTTT.

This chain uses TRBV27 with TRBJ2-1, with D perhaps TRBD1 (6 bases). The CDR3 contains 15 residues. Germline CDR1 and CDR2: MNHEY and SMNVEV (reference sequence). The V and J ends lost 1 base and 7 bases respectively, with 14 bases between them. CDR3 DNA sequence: TGTGCCAGCAGTTTATTGGCAGGGGCAGGGAATGAGCAGTTCTTC. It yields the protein CASSLLAGAGNEQFF.

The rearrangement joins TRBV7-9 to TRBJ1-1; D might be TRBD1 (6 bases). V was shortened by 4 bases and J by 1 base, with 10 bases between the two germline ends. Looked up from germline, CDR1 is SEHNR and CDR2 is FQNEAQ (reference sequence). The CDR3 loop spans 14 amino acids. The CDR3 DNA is TGTGCCAGCAGCTCACCCAGGGGGAACACTGAAGCTTTCTTT. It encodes CASSSPRGNTEAFF.